These T cell receptor beta chains were read from a single sample in a study of cytomegalovirus exposure and HLA in healthy donors. Data came from immunoSEQ multiplex PCR; TCRdb stores just in-frame clones and leaves some out. There are 95,000 to 150,000 clones in the sample; approximately 72% occur only once, and more than 7% lies in the top ten. The specimen sequenced was PBMCs. These TCRs come from a woman aged 50 to 60 in good health and CMV-seropositive. Each CDR3 is given with its conserved first and last residue. The order of the fields is CDR3 length, J gene, V gene, clone size, D gene, CDR3 DNA, CDR3 protein. D genes are given only for firm matches. The size field is filled for only some rows; it gives once, few, many or a size class.

CDR3 length: 15; J gene: TRBJ2-7; V gene: TRBV6-1; clone size: NA; D gene: TRBD1; CDR3 DNA: TGTGCCAGCAACTCTTGGGACAGGGGAAGGTACGAGCAGTACTTC; CDR3 protein: CASNSWDRGRYEQYF
CDR3 length: 14; J gene: TRBJ1-1; V gene: TRBV6-1; clone size: NA; D gene: NA; CDR3 DNA: TGTGCCAGCAGACCGGGACACTTGAACACTGAAGCTTTCTTT; CDR3 protein: CASRPGHLNTEAFF
CDR3 length: 16; J gene: TRBJ2-3; V gene: TRBV7-3; clone size: NA; D gene: TRBD2; CDR3 DNA: TGTGCCAGCAGCCCCCCGGGACTAGGTCCCACAGATACGCAGTATTTT; CDR3 protein: CASSPPGLGPTDTQYF
CDR3 length: 19; J gene: TRBJ1-2; V gene: TRBV28; clone size: NA; D gene: TRBD1; CDR3 DNA: TGTGCCAGCAGCCCTCCGGGGACAGGGGGTGGTTTCGCTAACTATGGCTACACCTTC; CDR3 protein: CASSPPGTGGGFANYGYTF
CDR3 length: 15; J gene: TRBJ1-3; V gene: TRBV5-1; clone size: NA; D gene: NA; CDR3 DNA: TGCGCCAGCAGCACTGGGACAAACTCTGGAAACACCATATATTTT; CDR3 protein: CASSTGTNSGNTIYF
CDR3 length: 12; J gene: TRBJ1-1; V gene: TRBV2; clone size: few; D gene: TRBD1; CDR3 DNA: TGTGCCAGCAGCACCGACAGGGGGCTGGCTTTCTTT; CDR3 protein: CASSTDRGLAFF
CDR3 length: 23; J gene: TRBJ2-7; V gene: TRBV30; clone size: once; D gene: TRBD2; CDR3 DNA: TGTGCCTGGAGTGTGGTGGGACTGGATTTCCATAGGACTAGCGGGGGGGCCACCTACGAGCAGTACTTC; CDR3 protein: CAWSVVGLDFHRTSGGATYEQYF
CDR3 length: 12; J gene: TRBJ1-1; V gene: TRBV5-6; clone size: NA; D gene: NA; CDR3 DNA: TGTGCCAGCAGCTTGAGGGAGACATTCCCTTTCTTT; CDR3 protein: CASSLRETFPFF
CDR3 length: 15; J gene: TRBJ1-4; V gene: TRBV30; clone size: NA; D gene: TRBD1; CDR3 DNA: TGTGCCTGGAGTCTGAGGGGGCTAGCTAATGAAAAACTGTTTTTT; CDR3 protein: CAWSLRGLANEKLFF
CDR3 length: 15; J gene: TRBJ1-2; V gene: TRBV7-2; clone size: NA; D gene: NA; CDR3 DNA: TGTGCCAGCAGCTTAGACAGGGTCCTGTTAAAGGGCTACACCTTC; CDR3 protein: CASSLDRVLLKGYTF
CDR3 length: 12; J gene: TRBJ2-5; V gene: TRBV30; clone size: NA; D gene: NA; CDR3 DNA: TGTGCCTGTAGACGAGCGGGTGAGACCCAGTACTTC; CDR3 protein: CACRRAGETQYF
CDR3 length: 13; J gene: TRBJ2-3; V gene: TRBV7-2; clone size: NA; D gene: TRBD2; CDR3 DNA: TGTGCCAGCAGCACTAGCGGGGGTGATACGCAGTATTTT; CDR3 protein: CASSTSGGDTQYF
CDR3 length: 13; J gene: TRBJ1-2; V gene: TRBV6-6; clone size: NA; D gene: TRBD1; CDR3 DNA: TGTGCCAGCAACCACAGGGGGGGTATAGGCTACACCTTC; CDR3 protein: CASNHRGGIGYTF
CDR3 length: 17; J gene: TRBJ1-5; V gene: TRBV19; clone size: few; D gene: NA; CDR3 DNA: TGTGCCAGTAGTATAGATCTGTTACAGGGAGGCAATCAGCCCCAGCATTTT; CDR3 protein: CASSIDLLQGGNQPQHF
CDR3 length: 15; J gene: TRBJ2-5; V gene: TRBV6-1; clone size: NA; D gene: TRBD2; CDR3 DNA: TGTGCCAGCAGTGAAACGGGGGGGTACCAAGAGACCCAGTACTTC; CDR3 protein: CASSETGGYQETQYF
CDR3 length: 13; J gene: TRBJ1-6; V gene: TRBV30; clone size: NA; D gene: NA; CDR3 DNA: TGTGCCTGGAGTTGGGGGACAAATTCACCCCTCCACTTT; CDR3 protein: CAWSWGTNSPLHF
CDR3 length: 17; J gene: TRBJ1-2; V gene: TRBV5-1; clone size: NA; D gene: TRBD1; CDR3 DNA: TGCGCCAGCAGCCGCCTACAGACAGGGGACTCTAACTATGGCTACACCTTC; CDR3 protein: CASSRLQTGDSNYGYTF
CDR3 length: 15; J gene: TRBJ1-3; V gene: TRBV6-4; clone size: NA; D gene: NA; CDR3 DNA: TGTGCCACCCCCGTCAGGGAAAGCTCTGGAAACACCATATATTTT; CDR3 protein: CATPVRESSGNTIYF
CDR3 length: 13; J gene: TRBJ1-2; V gene: TRBV5-4; clone size: NA; D gene: TRBD1; CDR3 DNA: TGTGCCAGCAGCCGGGACAGCAGCTATGGCTACACCTTC; CDR3 protein: CASSRDSSYGYTF
CDR3 length: 13; J gene: TRBJ1-3; V gene: TRBV30; clone size: NA; D gene: NA; CDR3 DNA: TGTGCCTGGAGTCGGGGGAGGGAGAACACCATATATTTT; CDR3 protein: CAWSRGRENTIYF
CDR3 length: 16; J gene: TRBJ2-3; V gene: TRBV27; clone size: NA; D gene: TRBD2; CDR3 DNA: TGTGCCAGCAGTATGGGACTAGCGGGACATGTGAATACGCAGTATTTT; CDR3 protein: CASSMGLAGHVNTQYF
CDR3 length: 14; J gene: TRBJ2-5; V gene: TRBV7-2; clone size: NA; D gene: TRBD2; CDR3 DNA: TGTGCCAGCAGGGAACTAGCGGGGGAAGAGACCCAGTACTTC; CDR3 protein: CASRELAGEETQYF
CDR3 length: 14; J gene: TRBJ2-7; V gene: TRBV5-1; clone size: NA; D gene: NA; CDR3 DNA: TGCGCCAGCAGCTTGACGCAGAGCGCCTACGAGCAGTACTTC; CDR3 protein: CASSLTQSAYEQYF
CDR3 length: 15; J gene: TRBJ1-2; V gene: TRBV5-6; clone size: NA; D gene: TRBD1; CDR3 DNA: TGTGCCAGCAGCGCCCTGGACAGGGGCGGCTATGGCTACACCTTC; CDR3 protein: CASSALDRGGYGYTF
CDR3 length: 15; J gene: TRBJ2-1; V gene: TRBV10-3; clone size: NA; D gene: NA; CDR3 DNA: TGTGCCATCAGTGTGGAGCTTGGGGGCCAAAATGAGCAGTTCTTC; CDR3 protein: CAISVELGGQNEQFF
CDR3 length: 14; J gene: TRBJ2-5; V gene: TRBV7-2; clone size: NA; D gene: TRBD1; CDR3 DNA: TGTGCCAGCAGGGGACAGGGACAGATAGAGACCCAGTACTTC; CDR3 protein: CASRGQGQIETQYF
CDR3 length: 15; J gene: TRBJ2-7; V gene: TRBV7-2; clone size: NA; D gene: TRBD1; CDR3 DNA: TGTGCCAGCAGCCCAAACTTCCCGGGACAGTACGAGCAGTACTTC; CDR3 protein: CASSPNFPGQYEQYF